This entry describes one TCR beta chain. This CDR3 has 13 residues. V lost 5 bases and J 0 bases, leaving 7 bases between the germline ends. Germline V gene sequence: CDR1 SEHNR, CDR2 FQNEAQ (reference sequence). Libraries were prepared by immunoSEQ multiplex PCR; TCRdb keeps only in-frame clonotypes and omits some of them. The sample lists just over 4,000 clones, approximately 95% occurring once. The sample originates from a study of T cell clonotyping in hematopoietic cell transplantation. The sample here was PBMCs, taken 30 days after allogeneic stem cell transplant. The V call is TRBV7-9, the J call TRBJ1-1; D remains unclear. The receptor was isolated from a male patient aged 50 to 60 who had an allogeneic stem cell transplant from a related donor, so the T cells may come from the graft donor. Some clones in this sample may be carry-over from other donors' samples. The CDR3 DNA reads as TGTGCCAGCAGCGACCTAATGAACACTGAAGCTTTCTTT. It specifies CASSDLMNTEAFF.